The sequence of this TCR beta chain was determined in a study of cytomegalovirus exposure and HLA in healthy donors. PCR was performed using 60 Vbeta and 13 Jbeta primers. Clones were sequenced by immunoSEQ multiplex PCR, and TCRdb holds only the in-frame ones, with some missing. Of under 120,000 clones listed, around 79% were seen once; the top ten hold 2.5% to 3.5%. The clonotype originates from a woman between 40 and 55 years old in good health and CMV-seronegative. The sequencing input was PBMCs.

Written as DNA, the CDR3 is TGTGCCATCAGTGACAGAAAAAACACAGATACGCAGTATTTT. The encoded protein is CAISDRKNTDTQYF. This chain connects TRBV10-3 to TRBJ2-3; no clear D gene. The CDR3 loop spans 14 amino acids. Trimming took 3 bases from V and 2 from J, leaving 9 bases between them. Germline V gene sequence: CDR1 ENHRY, CDR2 SYGVKD.